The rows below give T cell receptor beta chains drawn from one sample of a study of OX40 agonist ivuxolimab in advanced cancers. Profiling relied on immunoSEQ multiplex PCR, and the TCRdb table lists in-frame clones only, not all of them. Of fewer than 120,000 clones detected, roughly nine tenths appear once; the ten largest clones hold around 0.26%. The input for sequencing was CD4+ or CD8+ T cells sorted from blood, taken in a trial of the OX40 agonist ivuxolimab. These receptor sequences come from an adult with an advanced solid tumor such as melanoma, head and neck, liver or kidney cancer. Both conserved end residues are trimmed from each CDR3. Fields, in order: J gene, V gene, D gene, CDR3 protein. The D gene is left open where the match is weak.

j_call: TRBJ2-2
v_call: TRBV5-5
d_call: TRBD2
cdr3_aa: ASSLSGSLNTGELF

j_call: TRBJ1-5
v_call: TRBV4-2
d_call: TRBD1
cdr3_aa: ASSQERTGFNQPQH

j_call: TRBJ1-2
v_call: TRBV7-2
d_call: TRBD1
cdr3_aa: ASSLGTGETYGYT

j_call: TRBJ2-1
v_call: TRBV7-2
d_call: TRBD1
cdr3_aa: ASSVFDRGSNEQF

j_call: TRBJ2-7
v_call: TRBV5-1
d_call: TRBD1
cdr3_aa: ASSQPDRTGNYEQY

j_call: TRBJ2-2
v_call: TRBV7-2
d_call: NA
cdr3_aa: ASSSQGSTGELF

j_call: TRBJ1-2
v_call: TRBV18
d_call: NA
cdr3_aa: ASSPSGNYGYT

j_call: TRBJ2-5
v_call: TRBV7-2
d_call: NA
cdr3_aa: ASSPRTAQETQY

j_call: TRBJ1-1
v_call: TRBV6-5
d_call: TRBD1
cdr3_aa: ASSLVTGGNTEAF

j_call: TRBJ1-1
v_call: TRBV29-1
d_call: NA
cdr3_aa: SVVQHSTEAF

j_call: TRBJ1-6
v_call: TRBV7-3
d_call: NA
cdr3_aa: ATSMGNSPLH

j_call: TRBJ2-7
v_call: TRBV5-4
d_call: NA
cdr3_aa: ASSLGVLEYEQY

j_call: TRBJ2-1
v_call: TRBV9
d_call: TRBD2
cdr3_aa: ASSPGTSYNEQF

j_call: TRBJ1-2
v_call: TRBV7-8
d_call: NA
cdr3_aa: ASSLEFGGHYGYT

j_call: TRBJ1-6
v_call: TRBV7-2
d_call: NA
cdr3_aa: ASSLKNSPLH

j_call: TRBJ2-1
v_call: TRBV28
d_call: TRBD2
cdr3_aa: ASSSQAGPSYNEQF

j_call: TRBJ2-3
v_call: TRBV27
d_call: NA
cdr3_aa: ASSLRQERIGDTQY

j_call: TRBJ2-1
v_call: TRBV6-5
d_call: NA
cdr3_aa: ASSYVGGDFNEQF

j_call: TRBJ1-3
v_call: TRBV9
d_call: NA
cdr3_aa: ASSVSENTIY

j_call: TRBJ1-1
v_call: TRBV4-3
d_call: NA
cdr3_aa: ASSQVRSQNTEAF

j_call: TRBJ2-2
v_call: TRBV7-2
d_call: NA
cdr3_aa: ASSPPGGTGELF

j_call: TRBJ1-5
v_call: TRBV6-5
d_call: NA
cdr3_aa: ASSYSIGEPQH

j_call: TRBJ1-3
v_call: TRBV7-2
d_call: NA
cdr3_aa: ASSPRPGDSGNTIY

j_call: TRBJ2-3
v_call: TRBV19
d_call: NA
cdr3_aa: ASSIRAGSTDTQY

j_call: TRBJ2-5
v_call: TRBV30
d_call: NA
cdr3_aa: AWSVAGAQETQY

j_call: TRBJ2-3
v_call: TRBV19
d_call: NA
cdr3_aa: ASSRLGTTSTDTQY

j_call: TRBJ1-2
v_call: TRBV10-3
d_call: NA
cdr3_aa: AISDPGSGYT

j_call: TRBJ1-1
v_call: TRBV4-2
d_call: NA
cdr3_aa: ASSQVLAGDRTEAF

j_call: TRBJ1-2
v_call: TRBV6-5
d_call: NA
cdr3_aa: ASFKIKTGSWGYT